This T cell receptor (beta chain) was captured in a study of T cell responses to AZD1222 COVID-19 vaccine. TCRdb keeps only in-frame clones here, not all; method: immunoSEQ multiplex PCR. In the table there are around 100,000 clones, about 90% of which are singletons. With respect to this clone: Sequence at one end of the junction differs from germline and may be a read error.

CDR1 is MDHEN and CDR2 is SYDVKM in the germline V gene. The CDR3 is made up of 15 amino acids. This clonotype was obtained from an adult in good health. The V gene is TRBV28, the J gene TRBJ1-5; 8 bases line up with TRBD1. Sequencing used peripheral blood, obtained on day 0 of AZD1222 vaccination. CDR3 protein: CASSIWTGFNQPQHF. CDR3 DNA: TGTGCCAGCAGTATATGGACAGGGTTCAATCAGCCCCAGCATTTT.